Detailed here is one T cell receptor beta chain. Its antigen is still unknown. Generated by immunoSEQ multiplex PCR, the TCRdb table keeps only in-frame clones and is missing some. The repertoire includes over 400,000 clones, about nine tenths of them detected once, and about 4.1% sits in the top ten. The treatment is: around 19 received Ad26.COV2.S at low or high dose, single or two shots; several received placebo; per-sample allocation not given. Material that was analyzed had been drawn on day 63 after the first vaccine or placebo injection. This sample was taken from a study of Ad26.COV2.S vaccination and SARS-CoV-2 variants. Study-level information: Among those in the COV1001 Ad26.COV2.S trial arm was the donor. Ad26.COV2.S, an intramuscular injection, was given once or twice 56 days apart.

This CDR3 contains 15 residues. CDR1 is SNHLY and CDR2 is FYNNEI in the germline V gene. J gave up 3 bases and V 5 bases, and 10 bases lay outside the gene matches. Whole-study findings and limits: Researchers cautioned that TCR breadth and depth analyses may have underestimated total T cell responses. Vaccinated and placebo-treated recipients had similar non-spike TCR breadth.

The gene calls are TRBV2 and TRBJ2-7, with 7 bases identical to TRBD2. The clonotype comes from a person between 18 and 65 years old who received the Ad26.COV2.S COVID-19 vaccine or a placebo. The starting material was peripheral blood, obtained in a trial of Ad26.COV2.S vaccine versus placebo. Written as DNA, the CDR3 is TGTGCCAGCAGTATAGCCGGGAGCGGGAACTACGAGCAGTACTTC. This gives the protein CASSIAGSGNYEQYF. The full variable domain, with the rest looked up from reference TRBV2 and TRBJ2-7, is EPEVTQTPSHQVTQMGQEVILRCVPISNHLYFYWYRQILGQKVEFLVSFYNNEISEKSEIFDDQFSVERPDGSNFTLKIRSTKLEDSAMYFCASSIAGSGNYEQYFGPGTRLTVT.